A selection of T cell receptor beta chains follows, all from one sample in a study of blood T cells in healthy people across ages. One entry per CDR3 protein, called by TCRdb with MiXCR from the 5' RACE reads. The repertoire holds about 690,000 distinct CDR3 sequences, with roughly two fifths as singletons. Sequencing was carried out using blood. The receptor set was obtained from a man aged 80 or over in good health. CDR3s include the opening cysteine and the closing phenylalanine or tryptophan. Fields, in order: J gene, clone size, V gene, D gene, CDR3 DNA, CDR3 protein. A D gene is named only where the DNA matches it firmly. Rows give clone size only sometimes, using once, few, many, or a class for an expanded clone.

J: TRBJ2-7; size: few; V: TRBV7-8; D: .; DNA: TGTGCCAGCAGCTTCACCGGACAGCTCTACGAGCAGTACTTC; CDR3: CASSFTGQLYEQYF
J: TRBJ2-1; size: few; V: TRBV9; D: TRBD2; DNA: TGTGCCAGCAGCGCCGGGACTAGCGGGACCTCCTACAATGAGCAGTTCTTC; CDR3: CASSAGTSGTSYNEQFF
J: TRBJ1-2; size: .; V: TRBV20-1; D: .; DNA: TGCAGTGCTAGAGATACGATCAGGGCGGGCTACACCTTC; CDR3: CSARDTIRAGYTF
J: TRBJ1-5; size: .; V: TRBV7-2; D: TRBD1; DNA: TGTGCCAGCAGCTTCGACAGGGGCAATCAGCCCCAGCATTTT; CDR3: CASSFDRGNQPQHF
J: TRBJ1-3; size: few; V: TRBV7-2; D: .; DNA: TGTGCCAGCAGCTGGGACCGCCGCACCATATATTTT; CDR3: CASSWDRRTIYF
J: TRBJ2-2; size: .; V: TRBV20-1; D: .; DNA: TGCAGTGCTAGGAGGCAGGCATACACCGGGGAGCTGTTTTTT; CDR3: CSARRQAYTGELFF
J: TRBJ2-7; size: many; V: TRBV20-1; D: .; DNA: TGCAGTGCTAGTAGTTGGACCACCCGGGACGAGCAGTACTTC; CDR3: CSASSWTTRDEQYF
J: TRBJ2-3; size: .; V: TRBV12-5; D: TRBD2; DNA: TGTGCTAGTGGTTTGGGGGGACTACGACAAGATACGCAGTATTTT; CDR3: CASGLGGLRQDTQYF
J: TRBJ2-6; size: .; V: TRBV12-3/TRBV12-4; D: .; DNA: TGTGCCAGCAGTTTAGCGCCCGGGGCTGGGGCCAACGTCCTGACTTTC; CDR3: CASSLAPGAGANVLTF
J: TRBJ2-7; size: .; V: TRBV7-2; D: TRBD1; DNA: TGTGCCAGCAGCTTTAAAGGGGCCGGGACAGGGGGCGACGAGCAGTACTTC; CDR3: CASSFKGAGTGGDEQYF
J: TRBJ2-3; size: few; V: TRBV2; D: TRBD2; DNA: TGTGCCAGCACTGGACTAGCGGGGGATACGCAGTATTTT; CDR3: CASTGLAGDTQYF
J: TRBJ2-1; size: .; V: TRBV6-2/TRBV6-3; D: TRBD1; DNA: TGTGCCAGCATCACCGGGACAGGGGTTGAGCAGTTCTTC; CDR3: CASITGTGVEQFF
J: TRBJ2-5; size: .; V: TRBV4-1; D: TRBD1; DNA: TGCGCCAGCAGCCAGGCGGACAGGCTCCAAGAGACCCAGTACTTC; CDR3: CASSQADRLQETQYF
J: TRBJ2-1; size: few; V: TRBV12-5; D: .; DNA: TGTGCTAGTGGTCTGTATCTGGGGCAGACAAACATCGGTAATGAGCAGTTCTTC; CDR3: CASGLYLGQTNIGNEQFF
J: TRBJ2-7; size: few; V: TRBV28; D: TRBD1; DNA: TGTGCCAGCACCCTGAGGGGACAGATATCCTACGAGCAGTACTTC; CDR3: CASTLRGQISYEQYF
J: TRBJ2-5; size: many; V: TRBV5-1; D: .; DNA: TGCGCCAGCAGCCAGGGGACTGATCCCCACAATGAGCAGTACTTC; CDR3: CASSQGTDPHNEQYF
J: TRBJ2-1; size: .; V: TRBV3-1; D: .; DNA: TGTGCCAGCAGCCCGACAAGCCTAAGGGATGAGCAGTTCTTC; CDR3: CASSPTSLRDEQFF
J: TRBJ2-5; size: few; V: TRBV6-2/TRBV6-3; D: TRBD2; DNA: TGTGCCAGCAGTTACTTTGGGCTAGCGGGAGTTGAGCAGTACTTC; CDR3: CASSYFGLAGVEQYF
J: TRBJ1-2; size: .; V: TRBV4-3; D: TRBD1; DNA: TGCGCCAGCAGCCAAGATCATCAGGGTATCATGGGACAGGGGCCCACTAACTATGGCTACACCTTC; CDR3: CASSQDHQGIMGQGPTNYGYTF
J: TRBJ2-1; size: .; V: TRBV7-3; D: .; DNA: TGTGCCAGCAGCTTATCGGCCCTTCTGGGCTTCAATCAGCGGAGCAACAATGAGCAGTTCTTC; CDR3: CASSLSALLGFNQRSNNEQFF
J: TRBJ2-3; size: many; V: TRBV4-1; D: .; DNA: TGCGCCAGCAGCCAAGGGGTAGGGACACGGTGGACGCAGTATTTT; CDR3: CASSQGVGTRWTQYF
J: TRBJ2-1; size: many; V: TRBV9; D: TRBD2; DNA: TGTGCCAGCAGCGTCACTAGCGGGGGGGCCCTCGGGTCCTACAATGAGCAGTTCTTC; CDR3: CASSVTSGGALGSYNEQFF
J: TRBJ2-3; size: few; V: TRBV14; D: .; DNA: TGTGCCAGCAGCCAAGAGAAGGTAACAGATACGCAGTATTTT; CDR3: CASSQEKVTDTQYF
J: TRBJ2-3; size: .; V: TRBV4-3; D: .; DNA: TGCGCCAGCAGCCCGGGGGCGCAGACAGATACGCAGTATTTT; CDR3: CASSPGAQTDTQYF
J: TRBJ1-4; size: .; V: TRBV12-3/TRBV12-4; D: .; DNA: TGTGCCAGCGGTAGTTTGGCAACTAATGAAAAACTGTTTTTT; CDR3: CASGSLATNEKLFF
J: TRBJ2-3; size: .; V: TRBV6-2/TRBV6-3; D: TRBD1; DNA: TGTGCCAGCAGTCAGACAGGGAGCGGTACGCAGTATTTT; CDR3: CASSQTGSGTQYF
J: TRBJ1-1; size: .; V: TRBV6-2/TRBV6-3; D: .; DNA: TGTGCCAGCGGGAGCAAGGGGACTTTCTTT; CDR3: CASGSKGTFF
J: TRBJ1-2; size: .; V: TRBV9; D: TRBD1; DNA: TGTGCCAGCAGCGTAGATCCCGGGACAGAGTATGGCTACACCTTC; CDR3: CASSVDPGTEYGYTF
J: TRBJ1-2; size: .; V: TRBV30; D: .; DNA: TGTGCCTGGAGTGGGACTAACTATGGCTACACCTTC; CDR3: CAWSGTNYGYTF
J: TRBJ2-5; size: .; V: TRBV27; D: .; DNA: TGTGCCAGCAGTATGTCCGGGAGCGGAGAGACCCAGTACTTC; CDR3: CASSMSGSGETQYF
J: TRBJ2-1; size: many; V: TRBV14; D: .; DNA: TGTGCCAGCAGCCAAGTATTAGGTTGGGAGCAGTTCTTC; CDR3: CASSQVLGWEQFF
J: TRBJ1-6; size: few; V: TRBV7-6; D: .; DNA: TGTGCCAGCAGCTCCGGGGGGTCCTATAATTCACCCCTCCACTTT; CDR3: CASSSGGSYNSPLHF
J: TRBJ2-7; size: .; V: TRBV7-2; D: .; DNA: TGTGCCAGCAGCTTAGTGGGGACGTCGCACAATGAGCAGTACTTC; CDR3: CASSLVGTSHNEQYF
J: TRBJ2-3; size: .; V: TRBV6-2/TRBV6-3; D: .; DNA: TGTGCCAGCAGCCGTTATATTGACATCAGCACAGATACGCAGTATTTT; CDR3: CASSRYIDISTDTQYF
J: TRBJ2-5; size: .; V: TRBV7-9; D: .; DNA: TGTGCCAGCAGTCAGAGATACAGGCAGCAGTACTTC; CDR3: CASSQRYRQQYF
J: TRBJ2-1; size: .; V: TRBV6-5; D: TRBD2; DNA: TGTGCCAGCAGCCGCCTAGCGGGAGGGCAGTTCTTC; CDR3: CASSRLAGGQFF
J: TRBJ1-2; size: few; V: TRBV7-2; D: .; DNA: TGTGCCAGCAGCTTAGATGGGGGGACTAGAGGCTACACCTTC; CDR3: CASSLDGGTRGYTF
J: TRBJ1-4; size: .; V: TRBV3-1; D: .; DNA: TGTGCCAGCAGCCAAGATGCAGGTCGGAACAATGAAAAACTGTTTTTT; CDR3: CASSQDAGRNNEKLFF
J: TRBJ1-2; size: .; V: TRBV18; D: TRBD1; DNA: TGTGCCAGCTCACCCTCCGGGACAGGGACGTATGGCTACACCTTC; CDR3: CASSPSGTGTYGYTF
J: TRBJ2-7; size: .; V: TRBV10-3; D: TRBD2; DNA: TGTGCCATCAGTGAGAGCATGGCTAGCGGGAGAGCTTACGAGCAGTACTTC; CDR3: CAISESMASGRAYEQYF
J: TRBJ2-1; size: few; V: TRBV20-1; D: .; DNA: TGCAGTGCATGGGACAAATCGGTGTCCTACAATGAGCAGTTCTTC; CDR3: CSAWDKSVSYNEQFF
J: TRBJ1-2; size: .; V: TRBV7-8; D: .; DNA: TGTGCCAGCACCCTAGGGGGGCTAAACTATGGCTACACCTTC; CDR3: CASTLGGLNYGYTF
J: TRBJ2-7; size: few; V: TRBV14; D: TRBD1; DNA: TGTGCCAGCAGCCGCTACAGGGGAACCTACGAGCAGTACTTC; CDR3: CASSRYRGTYEQYF
J: TRBJ1-1; size: .; V: TRBV3-1; D: .; DNA: TGTGCCAGCGTCAATAAGGGTTTGAACACTGAAGCTTTCTTT; CDR3: CASVNKGLNTEAFF
J: TRBJ2-4; size: few; V: TRBV13; D: TRBD1; DNA: TGTGCCAGCAGCTCGGACAGGGAAGTGTACATTCAGTACTTC; CDR3: CASSSDREVYIQYF
J: TRBJ2-7; size: .; V: TRBV29-1; D: .; DNA: TGCAGCGCCGAGTTGAACAATGAGCAGTACTTC; CDR3: CSAELNNEQYF
J: TRBJ2-5; size: .; V: TRBV6-6; D: .; DNA: TGTGCCAGCAGTCCTGCACGACGGATACAAGAGACCCAGTACTTC; CDR3: CASSPARRIQETQYF
J: TRBJ2-7; size: .; V: TRBV6-2/TRBV6-3; D: TRBD1; DNA: TGTGCCAGCAGACCCCCAGGGGGAGAATACTACGAGCAGTACTTC; CDR3: CASRPPGGEYYEQYF
J: TRBJ1-2; size: .; V: TRBV6-1; D: .; DNA: TGTGCCAGCAGTGAGAACAGGGTCGGTGGCTACACCTTC; CDR3: CASSENRVGGYTF
J: TRBJ2-7; size: few; V: TRBV7-9; D: .; DNA: TGTGCCAGCAGCTTAGGGGAGGGGGTCAACGAGCAGTACTTC; CDR3: CASSLGEGVNEQYF
J: TRBJ1-5; size: .; V: TRBV20-1; D: .; DNA: TGCAGTGCTAGAAAACAACTCGGGACACTTAGCAATCAGCCCCAGCATTTT; CDR3: CSARKQLGTLSNQPQHF
J: TRBJ2-2; size: once; V: TRBV3-1; D: TRBD1; DNA: TGTGCCAGCAGCCGACGACAGGGGACCGGGGAGCTGTTTTTT; CDR3: CASSRRQGTGELFF
J: TRBJ2-7; size: few; V: TRBV6-2/TRBV6-3; D: TRBD2; DNA: TGTGCCAGCAGATTAGCGGGGACACCCTACGAGCAGTACTTC; CDR3: CASRLAGTPYEQYF
J: TRBJ2-7; size: many; V: TRBV6-5; D: .; DNA: TGTGCCAGCAGTCCCCCAACCTACGAGCAGTACTTC; CDR3: CASSPPTYEQYF
J: TRBJ2-7; size: few; V: TRBV7-8; D: TRBD1; DNA: TGTGCCAGCAGCCGTCCCGGGACAGGGATCGAGCAGTACTTC; CDR3: CASSRPGTGIEQYF
J: TRBJ1-2; size: .; V: TRBV29-1; D: .; DNA: TGCAGCGTTGAGGGCAGGGAGGATAACTATGGCTACACCTTC; CDR3: CSVEGREDNYGYTF
J: TRBJ2-7; size: .; V: TRBV7-2; D: .; DNA: TGTGCCAGCAGCTTAGAGCCGCGGGGCTCCTACGAGCAGTACTTC; CDR3: CASSLEPRGSYEQYF
J: TRBJ2-1; size: .; V: TRBV6-1; D: TRBD2; DNA: TGTGCCAGCAGTGAGGTTCTTGTGACTAGCGGGAGTTTTACTGAGCAGTTCTTC; CDR3: CASSEVLVTSGSFTEQFF
J: TRBJ2-5; size: .; V: TRBV20-1; D: .; DNA: TGCAGTGCCCCTGTCCTCGAGCGCCATGAGCAGTACTTC; CDR3: CSAPVLERHEQYF